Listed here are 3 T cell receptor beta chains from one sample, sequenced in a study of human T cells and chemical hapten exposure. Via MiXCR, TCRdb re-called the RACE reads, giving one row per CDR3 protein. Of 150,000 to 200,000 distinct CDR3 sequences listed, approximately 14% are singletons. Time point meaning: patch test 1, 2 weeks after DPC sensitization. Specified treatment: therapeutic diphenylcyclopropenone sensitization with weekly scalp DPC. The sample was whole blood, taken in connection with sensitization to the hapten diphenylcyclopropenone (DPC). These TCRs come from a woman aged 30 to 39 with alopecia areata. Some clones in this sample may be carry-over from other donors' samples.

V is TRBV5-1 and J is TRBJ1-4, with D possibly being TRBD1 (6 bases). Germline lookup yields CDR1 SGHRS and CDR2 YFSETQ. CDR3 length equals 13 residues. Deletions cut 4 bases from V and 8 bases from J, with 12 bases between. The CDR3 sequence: CASSRGQSEKLFF. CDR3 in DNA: TGCGCCAGCAGCCGCGGACAGTCGGAAAAACTGTTTTTT.

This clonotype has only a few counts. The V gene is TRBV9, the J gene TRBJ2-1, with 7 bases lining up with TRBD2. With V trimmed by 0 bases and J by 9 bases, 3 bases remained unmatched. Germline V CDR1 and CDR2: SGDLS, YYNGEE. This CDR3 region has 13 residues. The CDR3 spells CASSVAGEGEQFF. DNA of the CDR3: TGTGCCAGCAGCGTAGCTGGGGAGGGTGAGCAGTTCTTC.

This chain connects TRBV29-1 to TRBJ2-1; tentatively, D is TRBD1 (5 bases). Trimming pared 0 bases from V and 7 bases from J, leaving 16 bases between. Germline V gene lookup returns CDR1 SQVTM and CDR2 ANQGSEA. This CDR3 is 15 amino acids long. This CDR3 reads CSVEDSLRYRNEQFF. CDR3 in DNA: TGCAGCGTTGAAGATAGCTTGCGGTACAGGAATGAGCAGTTCTTC.